These 30 T cell receptor beta chains were all obtained from the same sample, sequenced in a study of OX40 agonist ivuxolimab in advanced cancers. Sequencing was performed with immunoSEQ multiplex PCR; in TCRdb, only in-frame clones are kept and a portion is missing. Of about 95,000 clones in the sample, about 85% were seen once. Material: CD4+ or CD8+ T cells sorted from blood, obtained in a trial of the OX40 agonist ivuxolimab. Source of these receptors: an adult with an advanced solid tumor such as melanoma, head and neck, liver or kidney cancer.

This chain joins TRBV27 and TRBJ2-5; the match to TRBD1 covers 7 bases. Looked up from germline, CDR1 is MNHEY and CDR2 is SMNVEV (reference sequence). Losses at the gene ends were 5 bases for V and 11 bases for J; bases not matched to a gene: 5. The CDR3 runs 11 residues. Here the CDR3 reads CASSLGDSQYF. The CDR3 bases are TGTGCCAGCAGTCTGGGGGACAGTCAGTACTTC.

This clone was found once. V and J are TRBV5-4 and TRBJ2-3, with a tentative D call TRBD1 (5 bases). V was shortened by 2 bases and J by 0 bases, with 7 bases between the two germline ends. Germline values: CDR1 SGHNT, CDR2 YYREEE (reference sequence). The CDR3 has 14 residues. DNA for the CDR3: TGTGCCAGCAGCTTACAGGAGAGCACAGATACGCAGTATTTT. Its translation: CASSLQESTDTQYF.

The CDR3 coding sequence is TGCGCCAGCAGCTCGGGCCCAAGGGCTAGCGGAGTCACAGATACGCAGTATTTT. Amino acids: CASSSGPRASGVTDTQYF. This chain connects TRBV5-1 to TRBJ2-3, with 7 bases lining up with TRBD2. Germline loops: CDR1 SGHRS, CDR2 YFSETQ. The CDR3 covers 18 residues. The V and J ends lost 3 bases and 2 bases, in that order; junction bases with no gene match: 15.

This clone was seen only a few times. This chain links TRBV18 with TRBJ2-7; 8 nucleotides line up with TRBD2. This CDR3 is built from 14 residues. Germline CDR1 is KGHSH and CDR2 is LQKENI. Unmatched junction bases numbered 10, after V lost 3 bases and J lost 9 bases. In nucleotides, the CDR3 is TGTGCCAGCTCACCCCGGGAGGGCCGGTGGGGGCAGTACTTC. Translated, it gives CASSPREGRWGQYF. The variable domain in full, completed from reference TRBV18 and TRBJ2-7, reads NAGVMQNPRHLVRRRGQEARLRCSPMKGHSHVYWYRQLPEEGLKFMVYLQKENIIDESGMPKERFSAEFPKEGPSILRIQQVVRGDSAAYFCASSPREGRWGQYFGPGTRLTVT.

This clone has just a few counts. V gene TRBV28 combines with J gene TRBJ1-5; D remains ambiguous. CDR1 is MDHEN and CDR2 is SYDVKM in the germline V gene. Trimming took off 5 bases at V and 7 bases at J, with 9 bases between the two ends. This CDR3 is 12 amino acids long. The CDR3 is CASSPLGQPQHF. CDR3 DNA: TGTGCCAGCAGTCCCCTAGGACAGCCCCAGCATTTT.

The chain uses TRBV30 and TRBJ1-5, with unresolved D. The CDR3 extends over 16 amino acids. V lost 3 bases, J lost 2 bases, and 17 bases lay in between. Germline-derived CDR1 and CDR2 are GTSNPN and SVGIG (reference sequence). CDR3 amino acids: CAWSETGLFGNQPQHF. The CDR3 nucleotides are TGTGCCTGGAGCGAGACGGGGTTGTTCGGCAATCAGCCCCAGCATTTT.

The V gene is TRBV30, the J gene TRBJ2-1, with 12 bases that match TRBD2. In germline, CDR1 is GTSNPN, CDR2 SVGIG (reference sequence). This CDR3 has 16 amino acids. After removal of 1 base from V and 5 bases from J, the junction contained 6 bases not matched to a gene. CDR3 in amino acids: CAWSGGTSGFDNEQFF. The DNA of the CDR3 is TGTGCCTGGAGTGGCGGGACTAGCGGGTTTGACAATGAGCAGTTCTTC.

The V and J genes are TRBV5-8 and TRBJ2-7, with 11 positions matching TRBD1. V was clipped by 3 bases and J by 3 bases; unmatched bases: 5. The CDR3 length is 15 residues. The germline V gene encodes CDR1 SGHTS and CDR2 YDEGEE. The CDR3 nucleotides are TGTGCCAGCAGCTCCCGGGACAGGGGGGGCTACGAGCAGTACTTC. Translation: CASSSRDRGGYEQYF.

A single count supports this clone. The V and J genes are TRBV9 and TRBJ2-2; no firm D call. Germline V gives CDR1 SGDLS, CDR2 YYNGEE. CDR3 length: 13 amino acids. The V end was cut by 3 bases, the J end by 7 bases, with 10 bases between. The CDR3: CASSGPVGGELFF. The CDR3 DNA follows: TGTGCCAGCAGCGGCCCGGTAGGCGGGGAGCTGTTTTTT.

J is TRBJ2-7 and V is TRBV4-1, with a possible D match to TRBD2 (6 bases). The length of the CDR3 is 15 residues. Germline CDR1 is MGHRA and CDR2 is YSYEKL. The ends were cut back, 8 bases at V and 2 bases at J, with 19 bases in the middle. CDR3 DNA sequence: TGCGCCAGCGGTGCCTATGGGCGGGGACCCTACGAGCAGTACTTC. It codes for CASGAYGRGPYEQYF.

The chain has TRBV18 and TRBJ2-2, with D tentatively TRBD1 or TRBD2 (6 bases each). Germline V lookup: CDR1 KGHSH, CDR2 LQKENI. Trimming shortened V by 5 bases and J by 4 bases, and 14 bases separated the two germline ends. This CDR3 region has 15 residues. The CDR3 bases are TGTGCCAGCTCATTGGGGGGCACGGCCACCGGGGAGCTGTTTTTT. It specifies CASSLGGTATGELFF.

The chain has TRBV11-1 and TRBJ2-2; 9 bases align to TRBD2. This CDR3 spans 14 amino acids. The V gene end was trimmed by 4 bases and the J gene end by 6 bases; junction bases not matched to a gene: 3. The germline gives CDR1 SGHAT, CDR2 FQDESV (reference sequence). The CDR3 loop reads CASSWTSVSGELFF. The DNA for the CDR3 is TGTGCCAGCAGCTGGACTAGCGTGTCCGGGGAGCTGTTTTTT.

The CDR3 nucleotides read TGTGCCAGTAGTAAAGTACAGCGATCTAACTATGGCTACACCTTC. This codes for CASSKVQRSNYGYTF. The V and J genes are TRBV19 and TRBJ1-2; D call uncertain. V lost 4 bases, J lost 0 bases, and 12 bases lay in between. The CDR3 sequence is 15 residues long. Germline loops: CDR1 LNHDA, CDR2 SQIVND (reference sequence).

The V and J genes are TRBV5-1 and TRBJ1-5; D is unclear. CDR3 length: 13 residues. Germline assignment: CDR1 SGHRS and CDR2 YFSETQ. Between the trimmed V and J ends, which lost 7 bases and 7 bases, there was a span of 15 bases. The CDR3 spells CASRGGFDQPQHF. The CDR3, as DNA: TGCGCCAGCCGGGGAGGGTTTGACCAGCCCCAGCATTTT.

The V call is TRBV2, the J call TRBJ2-7; TRBD1 is a possible D gene (5 bases). CDR3 length: 14 residues. Germline CDR1 SNHLY, CDR2 FYNNEI. Trimming stripped 4 bases from V and 4 bases from J, with 14 bases between. CDR3 sequence (DNA): TGTGCCAGCAGTGGCTCCGTCGCAGGGTACGAGCAGTACTTC. As protein: CASSGSVAGYEQYF.

This rearrangement joins TRBV5-1 to TRBJ2-1; 12 nucleotides match TRBD2. Germline V lookup: CDR1 SGHRS, CDR2 YFSETQ. The CDR3 sequence is 14 residues long. V dropped 6 bases and J dropped 5; count of bases not matched to a gene: 3. The CDR3 nucleotides read TGCGCCAGCACTGGACTAGCGGGGAACAATGAGCAGTTCTTC. Translating it yields CASTGLAGNNEQFF. The full variable domain, rest sourced from reference TRBV5-1 and TRBJ2-1, is KAGVTQTPRYLIKTRGQQVTLSCSPISGHRSVSWYQQTPGQGLQFLFEYFSETQRNKGNFPGRFSGRQFSNSRSEMNVSTLELGDSALYLCASTGLAGNNEQFFGPGTRLTVL.

The rearrangement joins TRBV18 to TRBJ2-2; D is undetermined. Germline CDR1 and CDR2: KGHSH and LQKENI. The CDR3 is 14 residues long. The V end lost 3 bases, the J end lost 4 bases, and 9 bases lay between the germline ends. CDR3 residues: CASSPGRTTGELFF. CDR3 DNA: TGTGCCAGCTCACCGGGAAGGACCACCGGGGAGCTGTTTTTT.

The chain recombines TRBV6-6 with TRBJ2-7; the D gene is possibly TRBD2 (6 bases). The V gene lost 0 bases and the J gene lost 6 bases, with 9 bases spanning the gap. The germline V gene has CDR1 MNHNY and CDR2 SVGAGI (reference sequence). This CDR3 region has 13 residues. The CDR3 is CASSYSRGGEQYF. The CDR3 nucleotides are TGTGCCAGCAGTTACTCTCGGGGAGGCGAGCAGTACTTC.

The genes are TRBV6-5 and TRBJ1-2, with D possibly matching TRBD1 (5 bases). The V end was cut by 5 bases, the J end by 4 bases, with 14 bases between. This CDR3 comprises 14 residues. Germline CDR1 MNHEY, CDR2 SVGAGI. The CDR3, as DNA: TGTGCCAGCAGTCAAATGGACACAACCTATGGCTACACCTTC. It is translated as CASSQMDTTYGYTF.

The chain carries TRBV6-5 and TRBJ1-6; TRBD1 aligns across 8 bases. The CDR3 extends over 14 amino acids. Germline V lookup: CDR1 MNHEY, CDR2 SVGAGI. Trimming removed 3 bases from V and 7 bases from J; junction bases left unmatched: 2. Here the CDR3 reads CASSYRTGNSPLHF. CDR3 DNA sequence: TGTGCCAGCAGTTATCGGACAGGGAATTCACCCCTCCACTTT.

In this sample, this clone turned up many times. The chain joins TRBV19 to TRBJ1-5; 10 positions match TRBD1. The CDR3 sequence is 16 residues long. Germline V CDR1 and CDR2: LNHDA, SQIVND (reference sequence). The J segment lost 6 bases and the V segment lost 8 bases, leaving 13 bases of the junction unmatched. CDR3 region: CASVSLTGGLGQPQHF. CDR3 nucleotides: TGTGCCAGTGTTTCCCTGACAGGGGGCCTCGGTCAGCCCCAGCATTTT. The variable domain in full, completed from reference TRBV19 and TRBJ1-5, reads DGGITQSPKYLFRKEGQNVTLSCEQNLNHDAMYWYRQDPGQGLRLIYYSQIVNDFQKGDIAEGYSVSREKKESFPLTVTSAQKNPTAFYLCASVSLTGGLGQPQHFGDGTRLSIL.

A note on this clone: Other DNA sequences in this sample translate to the same CDR3. This chain joins TRBV5-4 and TRBJ2-1; 8 nucleotides align to TRBD1. This CDR3 region has 14 residues. Germline V gives CDR1 SGHNT, CDR2 YYREEE (reference sequence). Germline trimming cut 2 bases from V and 7 bases from J; bases unmatched to any gene: 5. For the CDR3, the DNA is TGTGCCAGCAGCTTTACAGGGGGTGCGAATGAGCAGTTCTTC. This encodes CASSFTGGANEQFF.

The rearrangement links TRBV5-4 to TRBJ2-2, with TRBD1 identical over 8 bases. The germline V gene encodes CDR1 SGHNT and CDR2 YYREEE (reference sequence). The V and J ends lost 3 bases and 4 bases, in that order; junction bases with no gene match: 2. The length of the CDR3 is 14 residues. This chain's CDR3 is CASSSRGPTGELFF. Written as DNA, the CDR3 is TGTGCCAGCAGCTCCAGGGGGCCCACCGGGGAGCTGTTTTTT.

This chain uses TRBV4-1 with TRBJ2-7, with 9 nucleotides matching TRBD1. Germline V gene sequence: CDR1 MGHRA, CDR2 YSYEKL. V dropped 1 base and J dropped 3; count of bases not matched to a gene: 4. The CDR3 is 15 residues long. As DNA, the CDR3 is TGCGCCAGCAGCCAAGTCCCGGGACAGGGCTACGAGCAGTACTTC. Its translation is CASSQVPGQGYEQYF.

The V call is TRBV21-1, the J call TRBJ1-1; the table gives TRBD1 as D, unverified against the DNA. TRBV21-1 counts as a pseudogene. The CDR3 loop spans 15 amino acids. Here the CDR3 DNA reads TGTGCCAGCAGCAAAGTTAACAGGGTCGGCACTGAAGCTTTCTTT. Protein product: CASSKVNRVGTEAFF.

The CDR3 protein is CASAILANTGELFF. CDR3 in DNA: TGTGCCAGCGCTATCCTAGCCAACACCGGGGAGCTGTTTTTT. The chain is built from TRBV9 and TRBJ2-2; tentatively, D is TRBD2 (5 bases). This CDR3 is built from 14 residues. Germline-derived CDR1 and CDR2 are SGDLS and YYNGEE. Trimming took off 7 bases at V and 2 bases at J, with 12 bases between the two ends.

This chain links TRBV4-1 with TRBJ2-3; 7 bases line up with TRBD1. The length of the CDR3 is 14 residues. Germline assignment: CDR1 MGHRA and CDR2 YSYEKL. The junction had 2 bases not matched to a gene; V was cut back by 1 base and J by 4 bases. The CDR3 protein is CASSQARGPDTQYF. CDR3 bases: TGCGCCAGCAGCCAAGCAAGGGGGCCAGATACGCAGTATTTT.

V and J are TRBV2 and TRBJ2-7; a weak D match, TRBD1 (6 bases). V was shortened by 11 bases and J by 2 bases, with 13 bases between the two germline ends. Germline lookup yields CDR1 SNHLY and CDR2 FYNNEI. The CDR3 sequence is 12 residues long. CDR3 sequence reads: CASRQAPYEQYF. CDR3 nucleotide sequence: TGTGCCTCTCGACAGGCGCCCTACGAGCAGTACTTC.

The chain combines TRBV25-1 with TRBJ2-7; D unclear. V lost 3 bases and J 3 bases, leaving 6 bases between the germline ends. Germline CDR1 MGHDK, CDR2 SYGVNS. This CDR3 has 12 residues. CDR3 sequence (DNA): TGTGCCAGCAGTGACACCCTCTACGAGCAGTACTTC. It translates to CASSDTLYEQYF.

This chain joins TRBV5-1 and TRBJ2-1; 14 positions match TRBD2. The CDR3 length is 17 residues. Germline loops: CDR1 SGHRS, CDR2 YFSETQ. The V gene end was trimmed by 4 bases and the J gene end by 8 bases; junction bases not matched to a gene: 11. DNA for the CDR3: TGCGCCAGCAGCCTCGGGACTAGCGGGAGCCCCGGGGATGAGCAGTTCTTC. This codes for CASSLGTSGSPGDEQFF.